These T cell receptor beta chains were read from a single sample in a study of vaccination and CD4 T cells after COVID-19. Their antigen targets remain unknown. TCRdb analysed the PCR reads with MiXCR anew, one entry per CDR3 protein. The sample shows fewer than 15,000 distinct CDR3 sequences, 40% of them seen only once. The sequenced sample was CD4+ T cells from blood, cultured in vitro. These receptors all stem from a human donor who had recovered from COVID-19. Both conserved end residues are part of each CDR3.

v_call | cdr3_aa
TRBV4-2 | CAGVVVPNIQYF
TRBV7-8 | CASSYSGWVASSYEQYF
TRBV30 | CAWSRGRSNQPQHF
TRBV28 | CASSDPGGGYTF
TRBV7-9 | CASSRGTDSSYNEQFF
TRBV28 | CASRAGQVNYGYTF
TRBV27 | CASSPPGLASSTDTQYF
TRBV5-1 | CASSLRGDNSPLHF
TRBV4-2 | CASSQDRYEQYF
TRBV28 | CASSRDRADYTF
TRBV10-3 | CAIRVTLAGGNNEQFF
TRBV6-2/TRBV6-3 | CASSYSMRGAHTEAFF
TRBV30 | CAWGTPAGGPLGTDTQYF
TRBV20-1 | CSARQQGYTRDQPQHF
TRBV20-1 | CSAPSDTYEQYF
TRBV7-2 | CASSLSNQPQHF
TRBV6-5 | CASSYVMGGRNYGYTF
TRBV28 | CASSFGGGSGNTIYF
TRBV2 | CASSEGWASSYNSPLHF
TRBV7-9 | CASSLLRGSSNQPQHF
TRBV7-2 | CASSLFGSGRADTQYF
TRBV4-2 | CASSQDTASNQPQHF
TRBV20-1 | CSARDPRLSSTDTQYF
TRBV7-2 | CASSSRRSSYEQYF
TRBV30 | CAWSVPAGWYSNQPQHF
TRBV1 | CTSSQDLPESTDTQYF
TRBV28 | CASRRDRYQPQHF
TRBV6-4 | CASSASGNGNQPQHF
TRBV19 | CASSIRDRGGNQPQHF
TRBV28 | CASSLPAGSYEQYF
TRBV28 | CASSKEGQGFGYTF
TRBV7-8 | CASSTRQGFTSSPLHF
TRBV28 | CASSLSGRTQPQHF
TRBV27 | CASSFLTSGRNGYRLTDTQYF
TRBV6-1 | CASSLGTSGQETQYF
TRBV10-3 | CATRVAASTDTQYF
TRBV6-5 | CASSSGPRFSYEQYF
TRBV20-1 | CSARDWAVETQYF
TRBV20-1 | CSARAARVSFEAFF
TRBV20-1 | CSATDKNYGYTF
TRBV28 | CASSLVQGAGTEAFF